This entry lists 5 T cell receptor beta chains sequenced from one sample in a study of shared clonotypes between healthy human individuals. Sequenced by immunoSEQ multiplex PCR; TCRdb stores in-frame clones only, minus some. This sample has some 1 million clones; roughly 80% occur once, and the top ten carry about 1.5%. The specimen was memory CD4+ T cells sorted from blood. Subset denoted: CD45RA-negative fraction. The receptor source for this set is a man between 18 and 29 years old in good health.

The chain couples TRBV30 to TRBJ2-5, with a tentative D call TRBD1 (5 bases). With 0 bases removed from V and 5 bases from J, the gap between germline ends came to 10 bases. The germline gives CDR1 GTSNPN, CDR2 SVGIG (reference sequence). This CDR3 has 13 residues. CDR3 in amino acids: CAWSVLPGETQYF. The CDR3 DNA reads as TGTGCCTGGAGTGTTTTGCCAGGGGAGACCCAGTACTTC.

This clone was found many times. This sequence joins TRBV5-1 and TRBJ2-2; 7 nucleotides line up with TRBD1. Per the germline V gene, CDR1 is SGHRS and CDR2 is YFSETQ. This CDR3 has 16 amino acids. V shed 0 bases and J 4 bases; nucleotides not matched to a gene: 6. CDR3 protein: CASSLGQGQGTGELFF. CDR3 DNA sequence: TGCGCCAGCAGCTTGGGACAGGGACAAGGCACCGGGGAGCTGTTTTTT.

This clone was recorded a few times. V usage is TRBV29-1 and J usage is TRBJ2-1; 7 bases fit TRBD1. V trimming: 3 bases; J trimming: 5 bases; junction bases outside the gene matches: 13. The CDR3 runs 16 residues. CDR1 and CDR2 (germline): SQVTM, ANQGSEA. CDR3 sequence reads: CSVEGSDRDLNNEQFF. The CDR3, as DNA: TGCAGCGTTGAGGGATCAGACAGGGACCTCAACAATGAGCAGTTCTTC.

V gene TRBV5-1 combines with J gene TRBJ2-2; D call uncertain. CDR3 length: 15 residues. Deletions cut 0 bases from V and 6 bases from J, with 12 bases between. Germline V CDR1 and CDR2: SGHRS, YFSETQ. The CDR3 reads CASSLVRSVPGELFF. CDR3 nucleotides: TGCGCCAGCAGCTTGGTTAGATCCGTTCCCGGGGAGCTGTTTTTT.

V and J are TRBV6-1 and TRBJ2-3; D possibly corresponds to TRBD2 (6 bases). V was pared by 3 bases and J by 5 bases, with 12 bases between. Germline V lookup: CDR1 MNHNS, CDR2 SASEGT. This CDR3 has 14 residues. For the CDR3, the DNA is TGTGCCAGCAGTGAGGACTACGATCGAGATACGCAGTATTTT. This codes for CASSEDYDRDTQYF.